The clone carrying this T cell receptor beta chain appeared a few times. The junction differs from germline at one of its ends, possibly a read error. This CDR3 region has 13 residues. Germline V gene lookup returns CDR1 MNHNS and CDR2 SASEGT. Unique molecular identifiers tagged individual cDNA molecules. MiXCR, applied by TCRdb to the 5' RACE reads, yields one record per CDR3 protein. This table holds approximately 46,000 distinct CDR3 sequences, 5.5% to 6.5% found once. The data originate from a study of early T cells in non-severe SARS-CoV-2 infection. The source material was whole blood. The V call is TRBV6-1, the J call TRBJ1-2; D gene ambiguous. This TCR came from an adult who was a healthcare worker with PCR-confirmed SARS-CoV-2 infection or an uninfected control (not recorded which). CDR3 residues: CVSSEAENYGYTF. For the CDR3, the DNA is TGTGTCAGCAGTGAAGCGGAGAACTATGGCTACACCTTC.